This T cell receptor (beta chain) was captured by sequencing in a study of blood T cell repertoires in COVID-19. Study-level information: There were acute and convalescent COVID-19 samples, and they came from the United States, Italy and Spain. Nucleic acid was either cDNA or gDNA, and it came from T cells, B-cell-depleted T cells, or PBMCs.

Trimming pared 1 base from V and 1 base from J, leaving 9 bases between. The germline V gene encodes CDR1 SGHTS and CDR2 YDEGEE. The length of the CDR3 is 15 residues. Study processing details: Reference gene primer amplification in the assay estimated nucleated cell counts. Using immunoSEQ multiplex PCR, the repertoire was profiled, and TCRdb retains in-frame clones only, with some absent. V and J calls and clone size come straight from that table; D and trimming were deduced from the DNA. The profile shows around 260,000 clones, roughly 89% of them singletons. Sequencing was performed on peripheral blood. The chain joins TRBV5-8 to TRBJ2-1; TRBD2 might be the D (6 bases). This TCR was sampled from a woman in her thirties with active or convalescent COVID-19. CDR3 DNA: TGTGCCAGCAGCTTGCGGGGGATGTCCTACAATGAGCAGTTCTTC. Translation: CASSLRGMSYNEQFF.